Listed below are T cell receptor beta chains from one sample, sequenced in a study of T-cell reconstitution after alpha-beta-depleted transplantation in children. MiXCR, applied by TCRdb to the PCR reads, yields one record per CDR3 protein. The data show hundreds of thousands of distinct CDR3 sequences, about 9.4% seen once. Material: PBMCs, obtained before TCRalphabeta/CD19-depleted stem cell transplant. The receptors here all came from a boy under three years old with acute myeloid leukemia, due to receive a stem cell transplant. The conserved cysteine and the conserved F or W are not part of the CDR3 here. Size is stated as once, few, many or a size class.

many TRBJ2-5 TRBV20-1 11 SASWDIEETQY
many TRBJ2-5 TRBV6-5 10 ASSPGGETQY
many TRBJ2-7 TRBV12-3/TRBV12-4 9 ASRGHYEQY
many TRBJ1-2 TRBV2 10 ACDRGQNGYT
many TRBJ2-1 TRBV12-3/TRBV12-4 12 ASSDLTYYHEQF
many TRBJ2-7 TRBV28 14 ASSFSAAGVSYEQY
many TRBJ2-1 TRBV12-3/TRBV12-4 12 ASSPLDVYNEQF
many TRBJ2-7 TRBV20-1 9 SAFTSAEQY
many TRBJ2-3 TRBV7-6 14 ASSSTDFSSTDTQY
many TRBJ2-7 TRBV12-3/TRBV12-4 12 ASRAGTRSYEQY
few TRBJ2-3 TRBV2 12 ATSQDRATDTQY
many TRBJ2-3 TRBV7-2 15 ASSLGLAGGPGDTQY
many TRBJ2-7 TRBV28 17 ASSLWGDPPARVVFEQY
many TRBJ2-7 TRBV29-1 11 SVEDARGNEQY
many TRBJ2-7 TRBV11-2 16 ASSLEVIAGYSFYEQY